The 28 T cell receptor beta chains below were found in one sample sequenced in a study of OX40 agonist ivuxolimab in advanced cancers. TCRdb's copy holds only in-frame clones and misses some; the assay was immunoSEQ multiplex PCR. The top ten hold roughly 13% of the sample, which has 65,000 to 85,000 clones, approximately 94% seen once. This sample comprised CD4+ or CD8+ T cells sorted from blood, obtained in a trial of the OX40 agonist ivuxolimab. The receptors stem from an adult with an advanced solid tumor such as melanoma, head and neck, liver or kidney cancer.

The rearrangement links TRBV27 to TRBJ2-1; 8 nucleotides align to TRBD1. With 4 bases clipped from V and 2 bases from J, the junction kept 4 bases outside the gene matches. CDR1 and CDR2 (germline): MNHEY, SMNVEV (reference sequence). The CDR3 totals 15 residues. CDR3 amino acids: CASSSGQGPYNEQFF. The CDR3 DNA reads as TGTGCCAGCAGTTCAGGACAGGGCCCCTACAATGAGCAGTTCTTC.

The chain joins TRBV6-5 to TRBJ2-7, with D possibly being TRBD2 (7 bases). The germline CDR1 and CDR2 sequences are MNHEY and SVGAGI. Trimming left V 6 bases short and J 7 bases short, with 16 bases between. This CDR3 spans 13 amino acids. CDR3 DNA: TGTGCCAGCAGCCCTGCAGGGAGGGGGGAGCAGTACTTC. Protein product: CASSPAGRGEQYF.

The chain uses TRBV5-1 and TRBJ2-5; TRBD2 agrees at 11 bases. The CDR3 length is 16 residues. CDR1 is SGHRS and CDR2 is YFSETQ in the germline V gene. The ends lost 5 bases at V and 4 bases at J; junction bases unmatched: 10. The CDR3 spells CASSPQASGRRETQYF. CDR3 nucleotide sequence: TGCGCCAGCAGTCCCCAGGCTAGCGGGAGGAGAGAGACCCAGTACTTC.

This clone was found a few times. The chain uses TRBV27 and TRBJ1-1, with 9 bases matching TRBD1. Trimming cost V 5 bases and J 6 bases; bases outside gene matches: 16. This CDR3 has 17 amino acids. Per germline, CDR1 MNHEY and CDR2 SMNVEV (reference sequence). CDR3 amino acids: CASSRLQGAVSVAEAFF. The CDR3 nucleotides are TGTGCCAGCAGTCGGCTACAGGGGGCCGTGAGCGTCGCTGAAGCTTTCTTT.

CDR3 in amino acids: CASSPSGLADTGELFF. The CDR3 bases are TGTGCCAGCAGCCCGAGTGGTCTAGCGGATACCGGGGAGCTGTTTTTT. The chain is built from TRBV7-2 and TRBJ2-2; 7 positions agree with TRBD2. The CDR3 is 16 residues long. Trimming removed 5 bases from V and 5 bases from J; junction bases left unmatched: 11. CDR1 and CDR2 (germline): SGHTA, FQGNSA.

The V gene is TRBV28, the J gene TRBJ1-2; unclear D gene. The germline gives CDR1 MDHEN, CDR2 SYDVKM. Trimming pared 2 bases from V and 0 bases from J, leaving 10 bases between. The CDR3 covers 15 residues. The chain's CDR3 is CASSLPRTANYGYTF. The CDR3 DNA reads TGTGCCAGCAGTTTACCGCGAACAGCTAACTATGGCTACACCTTC.

This chain uses TRBV13 with TRBJ2-5; either TRBD1 or TRBD2 may supply D (5 bases each). The CDR3 has 16 residues. Trimming pared 1 base from V and 1 base from J, leaving 13 bases between. Germline V CDR1 and CDR2: PRHDT, FYEKMQ (reference sequence). This CDR3 reads CASSLEGPGAQETQYF. The CDR3 DNA is TGTGCCAGCAGCTTAGAGGGGCCCGGGGCCCAAGAGACCCAGTACTTC. Drawing the rest from reference TRBV13 and TRBJ2-5, the complete variable domain is AAGVIQSPRHLIKEKRETATLKCYPIPRHDTVYWYQQGPGQDPQFLISFYEKMQSDKGSIPDRFSAQQFSDYHSELNMSSLELGDSALYFCASSLEGPGAQETQYFGPGTRLLVL.

The chain has TRBV7-9 and TRBJ1-2; the D is unclear. Trimming pared 1 base from V and 4 bases from J, leaving 4 bases between. The V gene's germline CDR1 is SEHNR and CDR2 FQNEAQ (reference sequence). The CDR3 is made up of 12 amino acids. DNA for the CDR3: TGTGCCAGCAGCTTAGGCGGCTATGGCTACACCTTC. Its translation: CASSLGGYGYTF. Variable domain in full (rest from reference TRBV7-9 and TRBJ1-2): DTGVSQNPRHKITKRGQNVTFRCDPISEHNRLYWYRQTLGQGPEFLTYFQNEAQLEKSRLLSDRFSAERPKGSFSTLEIQRTEQGDSAMYLCASSLGGYGYTFGSGTRLTVV.

The DNA of the CDR3 is TGTGCCAGTAGGATGGTTGACACAGATACGCAGTATTTT. Its protein product is CASRMVDTDTQYF. The chain uses TRBV19 and TRBJ2-3; D is unclear. With 6 bases removed from V and 2 bases from J, the gap between germline ends came to 9 bases. CDR1 and CDR2 from the germline V gene are LNHDA and SQIVND (reference sequence). The length of the CDR3 is 13 residues.

The genes are TRBV4-1 and TRBJ2-7; tentatively, D is TRBD1 (7 bases). The CDR3 spans 14 residues. The ends were cut back, 4 bases at V and 4 bases at J, with 14 bases in the middle. Germline-derived CDR1 and CDR2 are MGHRA and YSYEKL. The CDR3 region has the DNA TGCGCCAGCAGCCGGCCAGGGGGGATTTACGAGCAGTACTTC. It codes for CASSRPGGIYEQYF.

The V call is TRBV10-3, the J call TRBJ1-4; D not resolved. Germline CDR1 reads ENHRY; CDR2 reads SYGVKD. The V and J ends lost 0 bases and 6 bases respectively, with 8 bases between them. CDR3 size: 14 residues. The CDR3 region is CAISESGIDEKLFF. DNA for the CDR3: TGTGCCATCAGTGAGTCAGGGATTGATGAAAAACTGTTTTTT.

V usage is TRBV19 and J usage is TRBJ1-2; no clear D gene. CDR3 size: 13 residues. With 7 bases removed from V and 3 bases from J, the gap between germline ends came to 12 bases. Per the germline V gene, CDR1 is LNHDA and CDR2 is SQIVND (reference sequence). This CDR3 is CASNEWSYYGYTF. DNA for the CDR3: TGTGCCAGTAACGAGTGGAGTTACTATGGCTACACCTTC.

As regards this clone: The junction does not match germline at one end; this may be a read error. The chain employs TRBV11-2 and TRBJ2-5, with no clear D. In germline, CDR1 is SGHAT, CDR2 FQNNGV. The CDR3 sequence is 15 residues long. DNA of the CDR3: TGTGCCAGCATCTTAACTGGCGAGAGCCGAGAGACCCAGTACTTC. Amino acid sequence: CASILTGESRETQYF.

The chain carries TRBV5-6 and TRBJ2-5, with D tentatively TRBD2 (6 bases). The CDR3 is made up of 15 amino acids. Germline V gene sequence: CDR1 SGHDT, CDR2 YYEEEE. V gave up 0 bases and J gave up 5 bases, with 14 bases separating them. This CDR3 reads CASSLARTTQETQYF. DNA of the CDR3: TGTGCCAGCAGCTTGGCAAGGACTACCCAGGAGACCCAGTACTTC.

The chain combines TRBV6-1 with TRBJ2-5, with TRBD2 matching over 8 bases. The V segment lost 5 bases and the J segment 5 bases; nucleotides outside the gene matches: 10. The CDR3 totals 15 residues. The germline V gene has CDR1 MNHNS and CDR2 SASEGT. CDR3 DNA: TGTGCCAGCAGTACAACCCAGCGGGGGAGGGAGACCCAGTACTTC. Protein product: CASSTTQRGRETQYF.

The sample holds one count of this clone. Different DNA sequences within this sample yield the same CDR3. V and J are TRBV7-2 and TRBJ2-7; D not resolved. The CDR3 extends over 11 amino acids. Germline V lookup: CDR1 SGHTA, CDR2 FQGNSA. V was shortened by 5 bases and J by 3 bases, with 5 bases between the two germline ends. CDR3 region: CASSLSYEQYF. CDR3 DNA sequence: TGTGCCAGCAGCCTAAGCTACGAGCAGTACTTC.

For the CDR3, the DNA is TGTGCCATCAGTGCGGCGGGGGACTCCTACGAGCAGTACTTC. It encodes CAISAAGDSYEQYF. The genes are TRBV10-3 and TRBJ2-7, with TRBD2 matching over 7 bases. There are 14 residues in the CDR3. Germline lookup yields CDR1 ENHRY and CDR2 SYGVKD. Trimming cost V 4 bases and J 0 bases; bases outside gene matches: 3.

CDR3 DNA sequence: TGTGCCACCAGCACAGGGACAGGCGACAATGAGCAGTTCTTC. This sequence encodes CATSTGTGDNEQFF. This chain joins TRBV15 and TRBJ2-1; TRBD1 matches at 8 bases. V shed 4 bases, J shed 5 bases, and the junction held 4 bases outside the gene matches. CDR1 is LNHNV and CDR2 is YYDKDF in the germline V gene (reference sequence). The CDR3 consists of 14 residues.

V usage is TRBV28 and J usage is TRBJ1-5; D perhaps matches TRBD1 (5 bases). Looked up from germline, CDR1 is MDHEN and CDR2 is SYDVKM. This CDR3 spans 16 amino acids. V was pared by 3 bases and J by 0 bases, with 12 bases between. This CDR3 reads CASSFLRQFSNQPQHF. The CDR3 region has the DNA TGTGCCAGCAGTTTCCTCCGACAGTTTAGCAATCAGCCCCAGCATTTT.

V usage is TRBV7-3 and J usage is TRBJ2-2; D is perhaps TRBD1 (5 bases). Germline V gene data show CDR1 as SGHTA and CDR2 as FQGTGA. The CDR3 has 17 amino acids. With 1 base removed from V and 2 bases from J, the gap between germline ends came to 14 bases. Here the CDR3 reads CASSLRAGYLNTGELFF. CDR3 nucleotide sequence: TGTGCCAGCAGCTTAAGGGCAGGGTATCTCAACACCGGGGAGCTGTTTTTT.

In its sample, this clone was seen once. The chain links TRBV13 to TRBJ1-2; no clear D. Germline loops: CDR1 PRHDT, CDR2 FYEKMQ (reference sequence). The V and J ends lost 5 bases and 4 bases respectively, with 17 bases between them. The CDR3 runs to 15 residues. CDR3 sequence (DNA): TGTGCCAGCAGCCTCTACAGTAGAAATAGCTATGGCTACACCTTC. Its translation: CASSLYSRNSYGYTF. The full variable domain, its missing parts supplied by reference TRBV13 and TRBJ1-2, is AAGVIQSPRHLIKEKRETATLKCYPIPRHDTVYWYQQGPGQDPQFLISFYEKMQSDKGSIPDRFSAQQFSDYHSELNMSSLELGDSALYFCASSLYSRNSYGYTFGSGTRLTVV.

V is TRBV27 and J is TRBJ2-3; D call uncertain. V lost 5 bases to trimming and J lost 0 bases, with 3 bases between them. The CDR3 extends over 12 amino acids. Germline CDR1 MNHEY, CDR2 SMNVEV (reference sequence). CDR3 DNA sequence: TGTGCCAGCAGTATGAGCACAGATACGCAGTATTTT. As protein: CASSMSTDTQYF.

The gene calls are TRBV2 and TRBJ1-5; unclear D gene. This CDR3 contains 16 residues. Germline-derived CDR1 and CDR2 are SNHLY and FYNNEI. Trimming left V 5 bases short and J 1 base short, with 15 bases between. The CDR3 reads CASSPSYSGSNQPQHF. The DNA for the CDR3 is TGTGCCAGCAGTCCCAGTTACAGTGGAAGCAATCAGCCCCAGCATTTT.

This sequence joins TRBV21-1 and TRBJ2-7; the table's D call of TRBD1 was not tested on the DNA. TRBV21-1 is a pseudogene segment. The CDR3 runs to 16 residues. CDR3: CASSKGEGTVHPEQYF. CDR3 bases: TGTGCCAGCAGCAAAGGAGAGGGGACAGTCCACCCCGAGCAGTACTTC.

The chain recombines TRBV2 with TRBJ2-1; unclear D gene. V gave up 5 bases and J gave up 13 bases, with 9 bases separating them. The CDR3 runs 10 residues. Looked up from germline, CDR1 is SNHLY and CDR2 is FYNNEI. The CDR3 nucleotides read TGTGCCAGCAGTTTAGGGAACCAGTTCTTC. It is translated as CASSLGNQFF.

The gene calls are TRBV7-6 and TRBJ2-3; 12 bases fit TRBD2. Germline CDR1 and CDR2: SGHVS and FNYEAQ. V lost 4 bases, J lost 2 bases, and 16 bases stayed unmatched. The CDR3 extends over 20 amino acids. CDR3 residues: CASSSIHPRLAGDTTDTQYF. The CDR3 bases are TGTGCCAGCAGCTCGATCCACCCACGACTAGCGGGGGATACCACAGATACGCAGTATTTT.

This chain uses TRBV5-6 with TRBJ2-5; D may match TRBD1 or TRBD2 (5 bases each). CDR3 length equals 14 residues. Trimming removed 0 bases at V and 2 bases at J, with 8 bases between. Germline V CDR1 and CDR2: SGHDT, YYEEEE. This CDR3 is CASSLAGAQETQYF. Here the CDR3 DNA reads TGTGCCAGCAGCTTGGCCGGGGCACAAGAGACCCAGTACTTC. Together with reference TRBV5-6 and TRBJ2-5, the CDR3 gives the full variable domain: DAGVTQSPTHLIKTRGQQVTLRCSPKSGHDTVSWYQQALGQGPQFIFQYYEEEERQRGNFPDRFSGHQFPNYSSELNVNALLLGDSALYLCASSLAGAQETQYFGPGTRLLVL.

The chain combines TRBV4-3 with TRBJ1-3; D may be TRBD1 (6 bases). Germline assignment: CDR1 LGHNA and CDR2 YSLEER. Between the trimmed V and J ends, which lost 0 bases and 1 base, there was a span of 7 bases. The CDR3 is 15 amino acids. The CDR3 loop is CASSQDRGSGNTIYF. The CDR3 region has the DNA TGCGCCAGCAGCCAAGATAGGGGGTCTGGAAACACCATATATTTT.